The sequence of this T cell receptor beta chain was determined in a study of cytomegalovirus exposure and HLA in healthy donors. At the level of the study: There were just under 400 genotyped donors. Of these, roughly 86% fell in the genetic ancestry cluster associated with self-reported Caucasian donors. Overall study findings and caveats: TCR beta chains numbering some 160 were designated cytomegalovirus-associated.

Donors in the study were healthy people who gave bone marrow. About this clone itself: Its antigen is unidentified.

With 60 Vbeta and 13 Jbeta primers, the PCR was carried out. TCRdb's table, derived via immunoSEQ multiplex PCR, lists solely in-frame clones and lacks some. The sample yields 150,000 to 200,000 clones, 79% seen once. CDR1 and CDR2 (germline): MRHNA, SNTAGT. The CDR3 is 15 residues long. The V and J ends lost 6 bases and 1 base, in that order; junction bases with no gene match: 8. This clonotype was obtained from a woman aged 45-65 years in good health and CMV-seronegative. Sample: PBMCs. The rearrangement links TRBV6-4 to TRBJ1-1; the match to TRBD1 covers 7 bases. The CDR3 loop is CASSSSPGGNTEAFF. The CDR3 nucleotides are TGTGCCAGCAGCTCGTCGCCAGGGGGGAACACTGAAGCTTTCTTT.